The 21 T cell receptor beta chains below all came from one sample that was sequenced in a study of graft-versus-host responses after intestinal transplantation. Processing of graft tissue released intraepithelial and lamina propria lymphocytes. The method was immunoSEQ multiplex PCR; TCRdb's version includes in-frame clones alone and lacks a portion of them. Of 10,000 or so clones detected, about 73% appear once; the ten largest clones hold over 4%. Source: ileum tissue, taken around 140 days after intestinal transplantation. All receptors come from a human patient who received an intestinal transplant, so some T cells may come from the graft donor.

V is TRBV5-1 and J is TRBJ2-2; D may be TRBD1 (5 bases). CDR3 size: 17 residues. The V gene's germline CDR1 is SGHRS and CDR2 YFSETQ. Between the trimmed V and J ends, which lost 3 bases and 6 bases, there was a span of 21 bases. CDR3 sequence (DNA): TGCGCCAGCAGCTCGGTATCAAGCAGGGTGGCGGCCGGGGAGCTGTTTTTT. Its protein product is CASSSVSSRVAAGELFF. Filled out from reference TRBV5-1 and TRBJ2-2, the complete variable domain reads KAGVTQTPRYLIKTRGQQVTLSCSPISGHRSVSWYQQTPGQGLQFLFEYFSETQRNKGNFPGRFSGRQFSNSRSEMNVSTLELGDSALYLCASSSVSSRVAAGELFFGEGSRLTVL.

Details on this clone: The sample carries other DNA sequences with the same CDR3. The chain's CDR3 is CASSQAGMNTEAFF. The CDR3 DNA is TGTGCCAGCAGCCAAGCAGGAATGAACACTGAAGCTTTCTTT. The chain carries TRBV14 and TRBJ1-1; D remains unclear. Trimming took off 1 base at V and 0 bases at J, with 6 bases between the two ends. The V gene's germline CDR1 is SGHDN and CDR2 FVKESK. The CDR3 has 14 amino acids.

The V and J genes are TRBV18 and TRBJ2-7, with TRBD1 matching over 9 bases. Germline V lookup: CDR1 KGHSH, CDR2 LQKENI. The length of the CDR3 is 17 residues. Trimming at V came to 6 bases and at J to 2 bases, leaving 14 bases not matched to a gene. CDR3 amino acids: CASSPLLGQGRAYEQYF. The CDR3 bases are TGTGCCAGCTCGCCGCTCCTGGGACAGGGTCGGGCCTACGAGCAGTACTTC.

V and J are TRBV7-9 and TRBJ1-4; tentatively, D is TRBD1 (5 bases). V shed 5 bases and J shed 7 bases, with 11 bases lying between them. The CDR3 covers 13 residues. Per the germline V gene, CDR1 is SEHNR and CDR2 is FQNEAQ (reference sequence). CDR3 sequence (DNA): TGTGCCAGCAGCCCGGAGGGGTTTGAAAAACTGTTTTTT. This codes for CASSPEGFEKLFF.

The V and J genes are TRBV4-2 and TRBJ1-1, with D perhaps matching TRBD1 (5 bases). The CDR3 has 13 amino acids. Trimming stripped 6 bases from V and 2 bases from J, with 10 bases between. Germline CDR1 and CDR2: LGHNA and YNFKEQ. The CDR3, as DNA: TGTGCCAGCAGTGCGGGGGATAACACTGAAGCTTTCTTT. It specifies CASSAGDNTEAFF.

V and J are TRBV2 and TRBJ1-1; TRBD1 might be the D (6 bases). With 8 bases removed from V and 5 bases from J, the gap between germline ends came to 18 bases. Germline-derived CDR1 and CDR2 are SNHLY and FYNNEI. The CDR3 is 14 residues long. CDR3 protein: CASSAGGGRTEAFF. The CDR3 DNA sequence: TGTGCCAGCTCGGCGGGAGGGGGGCGTACTGAAGCTTTCTTT.

The DNA of the CDR3 is TGCGCCAGCAGCCCGGGGACTCCCCGTGCGGCGTATACGCAGTATTTT. Protein product: CASSPGTPRAAYTQYF. This chain joins TRBV5-1 and TRBJ2-3, with D possibly matching TRBD2 (6 bases). Germline CDR1 is SGHRS and CDR2 is YFSETQ. The CDR3 is 16 amino acids. V lost 4 bases and J 7 bases, leaving 22 bases between the germline ends. Variable domain in full (rest from reference TRBV5-1 and TRBJ2-3): KAGVTQTPRYLIKTRGQQVTLSCSPISGHRSVSWYQQTPGQGLQFLFEYFSETQRNKGNFPGRFSGRQFSNSRSEMNVSTLELGDSALYLCASSPGTPRAAYTQYFGPGTRLTVL.

This CDR3 is CASSTQGLVGEQYF. The CDR3, as DNA: TGTGCCAGTAGTACGCAAGGACTAGTCGGCGAGCAGTACTTC. The chain uses TRBV19 and TRBJ2-7; 7 bases are shared with TRBD2. CDR3 length: 14 amino acids. Germline values: CDR1 LNHDA, CDR2 SQIVND (reference sequence). J gave up 6 bases and V 4 bases, and 9 bases lay outside the gene matches.

V gene TRBV7-2 combines with J gene TRBJ1-1; D unresolved. Between the trimmed V and J ends, which lost 2 bases and 1 base, there was a span of 5 bases. The germline V gene encodes CDR1 SGHTA and CDR2 FQGNSA. The CDR3 sequence is 13 residues long. DNA of the CDR3: TGTGCCAGCAGCTTATACAGGAACACTGAAGCTTTCTTT. It translates to CASSLYRNTEAFF.

The chain combines TRBV18 with TRBJ2-1; D might be TRBD2 (5 bases). The CDR3 length is 14 residues. Germline CDR1 reads KGHSH; CDR2 reads LQKENI. Trimming took off 6 bases at V and 8 bases at J, with 17 bases between the two ends. The CDR3 protein is CASSHRWLAHEQFF. The CDR3 DNA sequence: TGTGCCAGCTCCCATCGATGGCTAGCCCATGAGCAGTTCTTC. The entire variable domain, with the rest obtained from reference TRBV18 and TRBJ2-1, is as follows: NAGVMQNPRHLVRRRGQEARLRCSPMKGHSHVYWYRQLPEEGLKFMVYLQKENIIDESGMPKERFSAEFPKEGPSILRIQQVVRGDSAAYFCASSHRWLAHEQFFGPGTRLTVL.

V usage is TRBV6-6 and J usage is TRBJ1-5; 9 nucleotides align to TRBD1. This CDR3 is built from 16 residues. V was clipped by 0 bases and J by 5 bases; unmatched bases: 5. From germline, CDR1 is MNHNY and CDR2 SVGAGI (reference sequence). Here the CDR3 DNA reads TGTGCCAGCAGTTACTCGCCGGGACAGGGAGATCAGCCCCAGCATTTT. Encoded protein: CASSYSPGQGDQPQHF.

The chain is built from TRBV5-8 and TRBJ2-2, with no clear D. The CDR3 extends over 13 amino acids. The V gene lost 4 bases and the J gene lost 7 bases, with 11 bases spanning the gap. Looked up from germline, CDR1 is SGHTS and CDR2 is YDEGEE. CDR3 sequence reads: CASSHDWVGELFF. For the CDR3, the DNA is TGTGCCAGCAGCCACGACTGGGTCGGGGAGCTGTTTTTT.

The chain uses TRBV7-9 and TRBJ2-7; perhaps TRBD2 as D (6 bases). CDR1 SEHNR and CDR2 FQNEAQ come from the germline V gene (reference sequence). The CDR3 has 13 amino acids. Trimming cost V 5 bases and J 3 bases, with 11 bases left between them. The CDR3 reads CASSRTTIYEQYF. The DNA for the CDR3 is TGTGCCAGCAGCCGGACTACCATCTACGAGCAGTACTTC.

This sequence joins TRBV7-8 and TRBJ2-1; 11 positions agree with TRBD1. The germline CDR1 and CDR2 sequences are SGHVS and FQNEAQ. The CDR3 consists of 18 residues. The junction had 10 bases not matched to a gene; V was cut back by 4 bases and J by 2 bases. CDR3 DNA sequence: TGTGCCAGCAGCTACACCGGGACAGGGGGAACAGCCTACAATGAGCAGTTCTTC. This codes for CASSYTGTGGTAYNEQFF.

This clone was seen only once. The rearrangement links TRBV11-2 to TRBJ1-5; D gene unclear. Between the trimmed V and J ends, which lost 5 bases and 0 bases, there was a span of 5 bases. The germline CDR1 and CDR2 sequences are SGHAT and FQNNGV. The CDR3 has 13 amino acids. The CDR3 region has the DNA TGTGCCAGCAGCATGAGTAGCAATCAGCCCCAGCATTTT. Translation gives CASSMSSNQPQHF.

The chain recombines TRBV5-1 with TRBJ2-5; D might be TRBD1 (6 bases). Germline CDR1 and CDR2: SGHRS and YFSETQ. The ends were cut back, 1 base at V and 2 bases at J, with 18 bases in the middle. This CDR3 has 17 amino acids. CDR3 coding DNA: TGCGCCAGCAGCTTGTCGTACCAGGGGTTCACTCAAGAGACCCAGTACTTC. Amino acids: CASSLSYQGFTQETQYF.

The gene calls are TRBV13 and TRBJ2-7, with 12 bases lining up with TRBD1. Germline CDR1 PRHDT, CDR2 FYEKMQ (reference sequence). J was trimmed by 5 bases and V by 5 bases; bases with no gene match: 10. This CDR3 has 16 residues. Here the CDR3 DNA reads TGTGCCAGCAGCCTCGGGGACAGGGGGCTCTTCGACGAGCAGTACTTC. Protein product: CASSLGDRGLFDEQYF.

This clone was seen only a few times. This sequence joins TRBV4-1 and TRBJ1-1; D possibly corresponds to TRBD1 (6 bases). The V gene lost 8 bases and the J gene lost 4 bases, with 14 bases spanning the gap. The length of the CDR3 is 13 residues. Germline CDR1 MGHRA, CDR2 YSYEKL. In nucleotides, the CDR3 is TGCGCCAGCCAGGGGACGGGGGGCACTGAAGCTTTCTTT. Its translation is CASQGTGGTEAFF.

The sample holds one count of this clone. The chain joins TRBV4-2 to TRBJ2-2, with TRBD2 matching 7 bases. CDR3 size: 16 residues. CDR1 LGHNA and CDR2 YNFKEQ come from the germline V gene. Trimming cost V 0 bases and J 5 bases; bases outside gene matches: 6. This CDR3 is CASSQEVAGETGELFF. CDR3 nucleotide sequence: TGTGCCAGCAGCCAAGAGGTGGCGGGGGAAACCGGGGAGCTGTTTTTT.

This clone was detected only a few times. This sequence joins TRBV15 and TRBJ1-1, with D perhaps TRBD1 (5 bases). This CDR3 contains 13 residues. Per the germline V gene, CDR1 is LNHNV and CDR2 is YYDKDF (reference sequence). Trimming took off 3 bases at V and 3 bases at J, with 8 bases between the two ends. CDR3 amino acids: CATSRRGDTEAFF. The DNA of the CDR3 is TGTGCCACCAGCAGGCGGGGGGACACTGAAGCTTTCTTT.

This clone is termed medium-sized (0.01 to 0.1%). The gene calls are TRBV18 and TRBJ1-5, with TRBD1 identical over 9 bases. Germline CDR1 reads KGHSH; CDR2 reads LQKENI. V was pared by 2 bases and J by 3 bases, with 8 bases of the junction left unmatched. The CDR3 loop spans 17 amino acids. The CDR3 loop reads CASSPGTGRELNQPQHF. CDR3 nucleotide sequence: TGTGCCAGCTCACCAGGGACAGGGAGGGAGCTCAATCAGCCCCAGCATTTT.